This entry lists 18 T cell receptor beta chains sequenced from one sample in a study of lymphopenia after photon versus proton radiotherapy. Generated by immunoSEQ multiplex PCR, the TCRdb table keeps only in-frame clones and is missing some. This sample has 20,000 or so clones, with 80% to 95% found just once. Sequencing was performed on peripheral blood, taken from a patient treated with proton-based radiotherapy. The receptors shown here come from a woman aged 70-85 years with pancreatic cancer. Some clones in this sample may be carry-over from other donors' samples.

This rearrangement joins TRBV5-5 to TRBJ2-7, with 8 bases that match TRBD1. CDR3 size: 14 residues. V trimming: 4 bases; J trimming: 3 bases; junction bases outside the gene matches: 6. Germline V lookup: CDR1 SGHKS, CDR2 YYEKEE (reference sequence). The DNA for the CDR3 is TGTGCCAGCAGCCCTCACGACAGGGGCTACGAGCAGTACTTC. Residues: CASSPHDRGYEQYF.

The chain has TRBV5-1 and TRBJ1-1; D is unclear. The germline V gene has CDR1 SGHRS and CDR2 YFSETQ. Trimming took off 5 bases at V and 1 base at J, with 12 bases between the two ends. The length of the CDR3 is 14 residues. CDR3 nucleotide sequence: TGCGCCAGCAGGCGTGACGCGTGGAACACTGAAGCTTTCTTT. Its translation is CASRRDAWNTEAFF.

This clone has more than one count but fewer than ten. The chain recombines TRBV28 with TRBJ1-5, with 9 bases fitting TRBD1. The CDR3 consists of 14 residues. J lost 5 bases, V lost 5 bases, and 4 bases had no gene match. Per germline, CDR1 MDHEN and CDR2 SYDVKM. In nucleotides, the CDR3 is TGTGCCAGCAGTCCGGGACAGGGCCATCAGCCCCAGCATTTT. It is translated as CASSPGQGHQPQHF.

CDR3 protein: CASSYSGSGDVTDTQYF. In nucleotides, the CDR3 is TGTGCCAGCAGCTATAGCGGGAGTGGCGACGTCACAGATACGCAGTATTTT. The chain recombines TRBV7-3 with TRBJ2-3, with TRBD2 matching over 9 bases. The junction had 10 bases not matched to a gene; V was cut back by 4 bases and J by 2 bases. The germline V gene encodes CDR1 SGHTA and CDR2 FQGTGA. The CDR3 totals 17 residues.

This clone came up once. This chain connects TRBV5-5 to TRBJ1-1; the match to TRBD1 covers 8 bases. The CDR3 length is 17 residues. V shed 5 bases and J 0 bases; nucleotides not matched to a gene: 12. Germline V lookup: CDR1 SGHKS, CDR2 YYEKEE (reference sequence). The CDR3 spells CASRASQGASMNTEAFF. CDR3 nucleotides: TGTGCCAGCAGGGCTTCTCAGGGGGCGTCGATGAACACTGAAGCTTTCTTT.

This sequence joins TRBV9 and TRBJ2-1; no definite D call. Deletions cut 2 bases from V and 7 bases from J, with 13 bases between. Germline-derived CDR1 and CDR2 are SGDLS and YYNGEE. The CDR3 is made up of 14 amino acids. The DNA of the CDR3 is TGTGCCAGCAGCGTCCTTACTGATAGGAATGAGCAGTTCTTC. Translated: CASSVLTDRNEQFF.

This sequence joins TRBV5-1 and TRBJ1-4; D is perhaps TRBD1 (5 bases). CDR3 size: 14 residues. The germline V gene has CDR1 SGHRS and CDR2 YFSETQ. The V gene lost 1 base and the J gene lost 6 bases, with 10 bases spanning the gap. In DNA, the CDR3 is TGCGCCAGCAGCTTGAAGGGGAGGGATGAAAAACTGTTTTTT. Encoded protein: CASSLKGRDEKLFF.

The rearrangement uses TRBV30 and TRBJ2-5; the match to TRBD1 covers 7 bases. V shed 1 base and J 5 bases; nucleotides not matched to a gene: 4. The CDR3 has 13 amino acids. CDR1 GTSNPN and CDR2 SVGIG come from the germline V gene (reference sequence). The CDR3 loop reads CAWSAGQPETQYF. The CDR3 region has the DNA TGTGCCTGGAGTGCGGGACAGCCGGAGACCCAGTACTTC. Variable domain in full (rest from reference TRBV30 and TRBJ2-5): SQTIHQWPATLVQPVGSPLSLECTVEGTSNPNLYWYRQAAGRGLQLLFYSVGIGQISSEVPQNLSASRPQDRQFILSSKKLLLSDSGFYLCAWSAGQPETQYFGPGTRLLVL.

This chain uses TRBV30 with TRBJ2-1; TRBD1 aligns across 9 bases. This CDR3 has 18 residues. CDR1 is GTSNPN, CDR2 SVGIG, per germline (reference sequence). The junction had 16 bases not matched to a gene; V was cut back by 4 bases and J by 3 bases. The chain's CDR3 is CAWTHPNRGLFNYNEQFF. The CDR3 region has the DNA TGTGCCTGGACCCACCCGAACAGGGGGCTTTTCAACTACAATGAGCAGTTCTTC.

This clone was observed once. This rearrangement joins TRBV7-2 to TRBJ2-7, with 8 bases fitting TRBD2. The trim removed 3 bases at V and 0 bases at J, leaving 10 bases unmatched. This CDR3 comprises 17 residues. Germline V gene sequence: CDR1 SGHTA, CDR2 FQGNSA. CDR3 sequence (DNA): TGTGCCAGCAGCTTTCTGGCTGCGGGAGGCCGCTCCTACGAGCAGTACTTC. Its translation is CASSFLAAGGRSYEQYF.

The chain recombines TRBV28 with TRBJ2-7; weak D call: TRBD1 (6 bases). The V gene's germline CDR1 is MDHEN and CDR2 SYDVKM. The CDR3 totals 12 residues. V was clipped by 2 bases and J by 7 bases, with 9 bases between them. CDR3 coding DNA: TGTGCCAGCAGTTTAAGGGGGTGGGAGCAGTACTTC. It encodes CASSLRGWEQYF. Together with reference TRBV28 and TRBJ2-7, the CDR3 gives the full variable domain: DVKVTQSSRYLVKRTGEKVFLECVQDMDHENMFWYRQDPGLGLRLIYFSYDVKMKEKGDIPEGYSVSREKKERFSLILESASTNQTSMYLCASSLRGWEQYFGPGTRLTVT.

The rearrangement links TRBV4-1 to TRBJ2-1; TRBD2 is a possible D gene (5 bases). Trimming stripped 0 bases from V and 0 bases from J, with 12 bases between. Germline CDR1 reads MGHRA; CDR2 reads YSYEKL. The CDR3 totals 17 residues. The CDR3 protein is CASSQDSQRSSYNEQFF. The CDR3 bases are TGCGCCAGCAGCCAAGATAGCCAGCGGAGCTCCTACAATGAGCAGTTCTTC.

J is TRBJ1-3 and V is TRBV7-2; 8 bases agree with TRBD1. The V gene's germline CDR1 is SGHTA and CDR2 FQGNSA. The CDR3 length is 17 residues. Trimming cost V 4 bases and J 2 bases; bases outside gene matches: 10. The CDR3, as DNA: TGTGCCAGCAGCTCAAGGACGGGACAGGCGGCTGGAAACACCATATATTTT. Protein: CASSSRTGQAAGNTIYF.

The CDR3 nucleotides are TGTGCCAGCTCACAACCCCCCGGAAGCGGAGACCAGTGGGGACAGGGACGCAATGAGCAGTTCTTC. Amino acids: CASSQPPGSGDQWGQGRNEQFF. This rearrangement joins TRBV18 to TRBJ2-1; 9 nucleotides line up with TRBD1. CDR1 and CDR2 from the germline V gene are KGHSH and LQKENI. This CDR3 has 22 residues. J lost 6 bases, V lost 4 bases, and 28 bases had no gene match.

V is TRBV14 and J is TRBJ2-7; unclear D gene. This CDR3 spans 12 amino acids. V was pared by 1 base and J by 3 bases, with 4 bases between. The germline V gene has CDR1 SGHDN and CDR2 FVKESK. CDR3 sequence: CASSQVYYEQYF. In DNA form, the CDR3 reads TGTGCCAGCAGCCAAGTCTACTACGAGCAGTACTTC. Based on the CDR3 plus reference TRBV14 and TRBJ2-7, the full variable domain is EAGVTQFPSHSVIEKGQTVTLRCDPISGHDNLYWYRRVMGKEIKFLLHFVKESKQDESGMPNNRFLAERTGGTYSTLKVQPAELEDSGVYFCASSQVYYEQYFGPGTRLTVT.

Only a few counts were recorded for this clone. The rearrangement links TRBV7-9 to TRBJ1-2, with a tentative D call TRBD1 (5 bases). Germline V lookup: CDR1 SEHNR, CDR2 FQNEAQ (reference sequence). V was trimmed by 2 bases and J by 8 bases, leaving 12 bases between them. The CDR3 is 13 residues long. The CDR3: CASSLIEGFGYTF. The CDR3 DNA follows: TGTGCCAGCAGCTTAATTGAGGGGTTCGGCTACACCTTC.

CDR3 in amino acids: CASSLLAGGDEQFF. The CDR3 region has the DNA TGTGCCAGCAGCTTATTAGCGGGAGGGGATGAGCAGTTCTTC. The J gene is TRBJ2-1, the V gene TRBV11-2, with TRBD2 identical over 11 bases. The CDR3 runs to 14 residues. V gave up 2 bases and J gave up 8 bases; unmatched junction bases: 2. From germline, CDR1 is SGHAT and CDR2 FQNNGV. Full variable domain (missing parts from reference TRBV11-2 and TRBJ2-1): EAGVAQSPRYKIIEKRQSVAFWCNPISGHATLYWYQQILGQGPKLLIQFQNNGVVDDSQLPKDRFSAERLKGVDSTLKIQPAKLEDSAVYLCASSLLAGGDEQFFGPGTRLTVL.

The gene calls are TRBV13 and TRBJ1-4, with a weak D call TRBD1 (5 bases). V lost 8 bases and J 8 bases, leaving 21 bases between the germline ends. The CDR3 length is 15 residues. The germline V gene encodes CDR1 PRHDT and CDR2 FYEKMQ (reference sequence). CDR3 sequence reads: CASSLGTLTGEKLFF. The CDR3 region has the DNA TGTGCCAGCTCCTTAGGGACCCTAACGGGAGAAAAACTGTTTTTT.